The entry that follows covers one T cell receptor beta chain sequence. This clonotype was counted between two and nine times. No cognate antigen has been identified for it. Within one base of it there is no much larger clone, and no base qualities were kept. The library came from PCR. TCRdb lists the instrument as Illumina HiSeq 2500. TCR library preparation used molecular barcoding, with unique molecular identifiers applied to normalize quantification of the TCRbeta repertoire. TCRdb passed the public sequencing reads through fastp at Q25 and MiXCR, retaining productive beta sequences. Identical CDR3 proteins give one entry, which carries the most common genes and DNA. The sample table holds around 480,000 distinct CDR3 sequences, of which approximately 32% were seen once. Of the sample, 2% to 3% falls within the top ten clones. This entry comes from a study of T-cell reconstitution after alpha-beta-depleted transplantation in children (dated by TCRdb to about 2016). In the study overall: The study quantitatively tracked T-cell immune reconstitution after TCRalphabeta/CD19-depleted allogeneic hematopoietic cell transplantation in children using TCR repertoire profiling.

The sequence was collected from a human donor who donated a stem cell graft to a child with aplastic anemia. Here the sequenced sample was PBMCs from the stem cell graft donor, taken from the stem cell graft.

The nucleotides are TGTGCCAGCAGCTTTAAAAGCGGCGTCGCATGGTTCTTC. This codes for CASSFKSGVAWFF. The chain is encoded by TRBV7-2 joined to TRBJ2-1; the D gene is perhaps TRBD2, from 5 matching bases. The germline V gene supplies CDR1 SGHTA and CDR2 FQGNSA. V is pared back by 3 bases and J by 15 bases, with 18 bases lying between the germline termini. The CDR3 numbers 13 residues from cysteine through phenylalanine. Only the CDR3 DNA stays, 39 bases, in frame from base 1. Beyond the CDR3, the reference TRBV7-2 and TRBJ2-1 genes provide the residues; the full variable domain reads: GAGVSQSPSNKVTEKGKDVELRCDPISGHTALYWYRQSLGQGLEFLIYFQGNSAPDKSGLPSDRFSAERTGGSVSTLTIQRTQQEDSAVYLCASSFKSGVAWFFGPGTRLTVL.